This TCR beta chain was documented in a study of beta chain features in type 1 diabetes. Overall study context: Patients did not differ from healthy donors in age, gender or cell yield. Researchers looked at some 110 million sorted cells across all samples.

Since all of the isolated RNA was reverse transcribed, expressed TCRB transcripts were what got sequenced. The repertoire was sequenced with immunoSEQ multiplex PCR; TCRdb's copy has only in-frame clones and lacks some. The repertoire holds over 500,000 clones, with around 16% as singletons. Deletions cut 0 bases from V and 0 bases from J, with 12 bases between. CDR3 length: 16 residues. From germline, CDR1 is MNHEY and CDR2 SMNVEV (reference sequence). General study findings and limits: cDNA sequencing could over-represent cells with high TCR expression. Naive, central memory and Treg TCRB repertoires appeared more alike in patients than in healthy donors.

Notes on this clone: Its cognate antigen is unknown.

The TCR originated in a young man in good health. The V and J genes are TRBV27 and TRBJ2-7, with D uncertain. Sequenced material: naive CD4+ T cells from blood. The CDR3 bases are TGTGCCAGCAGTTTATCCTTAGGCCTTGGCTCCTACGAGCAGTACTTC. This translates into CASSLSLGLGSYEQYF.